In this sample, the clone carrying this T cell receptor (beta chain) turned up once. The antigen is unknown. The data originate from a study of T cell responses to AZD1222 COVID-19 vaccine. Points from the study as a whole: Clonal diversity was possibly underestimated; the donors were predominantly white British and more often female.

Clones were sequenced by immunoSEQ multiplex PCR, and TCRdb holds only the in-frame ones, with some missing. This table holds some 39,000 clones, roughly 88% found once. The starting material was peripheral blood, obtained 28 days after the second AZD1222 dose. The sequence derives from an adult who received the AZD1222 COVID-19 vaccine.

The CDR3 sequence: CASSPGGLETQYF. DNA for the CDR3: TGTGCCAGCAGCCCTGGGGGTCTAGAGACCCAGTACTTC. The rearrangement links TRBV4-2 to TRBJ2-5; D is possibly TRBD1 or TRBD2 (5 bases each). The CDR3 sequence is 13 residues long. Trimming removed 4 bases from V and 4 bases from J, with 10 bases in between. Germline V gives CDR1 LGHNA, CDR2 YNFKEQ.